This T cell receptor beta chain emerged from a study of blood T cells in healthy people across ages. V was trimmed by 2 bases and J by 6 bases, leaving 11 bases between them. CDR1 MNHNY and CDR2 SVGAGI come from the germline V gene (reference sequence). The CDR3 has 14 amino acids. Study-level results: Roughly linear declines in TCR beta diversity per million T cells occurred with age.

Turning to this clonotype: Its antigen is as yet unknown.

Primed by a sample-barcoded 5' primer and a J-beta primer mix, a second PCR proceeded for about 7 to 11 cycles. One entry per CDR3 protein, called by TCRdb with MiXCR from the 5' RACE reads. The sample shows hundreds of thousands of distinct CDR3 sequences, just under 25% of them seen only once. These data also featured in a second study, about T cells of mothers and their children. That work states: Persistent microchimeric T cell clones were sought, and none were detected.

V gene TRBV6-6 combines with J gene TRBJ1-5; D is undetermined. Specimen: blood. This sequence originates from a boy between 10 and 17 years old in good health. In DNA, the CDR3 is TGTGCCAGCAGTTACACTCCGAAGGGTCAGCCCCAGCATTTT. It translates to CASSYTPKGQPQHF.